This T cell receptor (beta chain) stems from a study of blood T cell repertoires in COVID-19. Some clones are missing from TCRdb's copy, which holds only in-frame ones; the method was immunoSEQ multiplex PCR. In the table there are approximately 140,000 clones, about 83% of which are singletons. V was cut by 1 base and J by 4 bases, with 7 bases left in between. There are 13 residues in the CDR3. Germline V gives CDR1 SGHTA, CDR2 FQGTGA. The sequencing sample was made of peripheral blood. The genes are TRBV7-3 and TRBJ1-1; D gene uncertain. The receptor was isolated from a man in his forties or fifties with active or convalescent COVID-19. CDR3 sequence: CASSLKAGTEAFF. The CDR3 DNA reads as TGTGCCAGCAGCTTAAAAGCGGGCACTGAAGCTTTCTTT.